Given below is one T cell receptor beta chain in context. CDR3 length: 13 residues. CDR1 is WSHSY, CDR2 SAAADI, per germline. Trimming took off 7 bases at V and 1 base at J, with 10 bases between the two ends. The data were obtained in a study of blood T cell repertoires in COVID-19. Study at large: The United States, Italy and Spain supplied acute and convalescent COVID-19 samples. The analysed material was cDNA or gDNA that came from T cells, B-cell-depleted T cells, or PBMCs.

Original processing methods: Reference gene primers were amplified, and this amplification served to estimate nucleated cell counts. Data came from immunoSEQ multiplex PCR; TCRdb stores just in-frame clones and leaves some out. From that table come the V and J calls and clone size; the DNA was used to work out D and trimming. The table records 90,000 to 120,000 clones, around four fifths of them present only once. Source material: peripheral blood. The sequence was collected from a man in his 70s with acute or convalescent COVID-19. The chain is built from TRBV10-2 and TRBJ1-1; D is perhaps TRBD1 (6 bases). CDR3 sequence reads: CASNGQPNTEAFF. The CDR3 nucleotides read TGCGCCAGCAATGGACAGCCGAACACTGAAGCTTTCTTT.